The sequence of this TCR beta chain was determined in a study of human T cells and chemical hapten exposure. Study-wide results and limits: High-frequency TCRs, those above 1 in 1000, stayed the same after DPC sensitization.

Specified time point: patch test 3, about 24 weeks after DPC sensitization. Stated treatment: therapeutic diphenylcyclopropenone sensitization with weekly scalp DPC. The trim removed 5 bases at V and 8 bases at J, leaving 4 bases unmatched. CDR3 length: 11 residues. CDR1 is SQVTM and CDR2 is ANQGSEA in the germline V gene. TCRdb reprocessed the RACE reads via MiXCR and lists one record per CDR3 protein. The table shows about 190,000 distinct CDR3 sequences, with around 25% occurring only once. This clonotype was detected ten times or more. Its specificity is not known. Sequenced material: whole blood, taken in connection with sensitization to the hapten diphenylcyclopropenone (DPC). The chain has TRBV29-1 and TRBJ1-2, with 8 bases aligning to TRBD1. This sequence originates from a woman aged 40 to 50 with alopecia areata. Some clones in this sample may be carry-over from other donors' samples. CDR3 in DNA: TGCAGCGTTCAGGGGGCGCGAGGCTACACCTTC. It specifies CSVQGARGYTF.